Each of the 22 T cell receptor beta chains below was sequenced from the same sample in a study of naive and memory T cell subsets. An equimolar mix of two oligonucleotides served as the beta constant-region primer for TRBC1 and TRBC2. From the UMI-ligation and nested PCR reads, TCRdb called clonotypes with MiXCR, one entry per CDR3 protein. Of 70,000 to 95,000 distinct CDR3 sequences in the sample, 7% were seen once. What was sequenced was central memory CD4+ T cells from blood. The origin of the receptors is a human donor in good health.

This clonotype showed up just once. This chain's CDR3 is CASSPNPGQRGTDTQYF. CDR3 DNA sequence: TGTGCCAGCAGTCCCAACCCGGGACAGCGAGGCACAGATACGCAGTATTTT. The chain uses TRBV12-3 or TRBV12-4 and TRBJ2-3, with 7 bases lining up with TRBD1. The CDR3 has 17 residues. Trimming took 5 bases from V and 1 from J; bases not matched to a gene: 12.

This clonotype occurred many times. The rearrangement links TRBV12-3 or TRBV12-4 to TRBJ1-2; no reliable D call. Trimming took off 6 bases at V and 2 bases at J, with 16 bases between the two ends. This CDR3 is built from 15 residues. CDR3 nucleotides: TGTGCCAGCAGCCCGGACGGCTTCCTCAACTATGGCTACACCTTC. It is translated as CASSPDGFLNYGYTF.

This clonotype was counted at least ten times. The J gene is TRBJ1-1, the V gene TRBV18, with 7 bases aligning to TRBD1. The V and J ends lost 3 bases and 3 bases, in that order; junction bases with no gene match: 4. The CDR3 is 14 residues long. Per germline, CDR1 KGHSH and CDR2 LQKENI. CDR3 in DNA: TGTGCCAGCTCACCGACCAGGGGGTACACTGAAGCTTTCTTT. Translated, it gives CASSPTRGYTEAFF. Full variable domain (outside the CDR3, taken from reference TRBV18 and TRBJ1-1): NAGVMQNPRHLVRRRGQEARLRCSPMKGHSHVYWYRQLPEEGLKFMVYLQKENIIDESGMPKERFSAEFPKEGPSILRIQQVVRGDSAAYFCASSPTRGYTEAFFGQGTRLTVV.

This clonotype was detected many times. The gene calls are TRBV20-1 and TRBJ1-1; D is perhaps TRBD1 (5 bases). CDR3 length equals 16 residues. Germline-derived CDR1 and CDR2 are DFQATT and SNEGSKA (reference sequence). V was shortened by 0 bases and J by 1 base, with 15 bases between the two germline ends. CDR3 protein: CSARDPPGTSNTEAFF. The CDR3 coding sequence is TGCAGTGCTAGAGATCCGCCAGGGACCTCGAACACTGAAGCTTTCTTT.

CDR3 bases: TGTGCCAGCAGCTTAAGCAGGGGGCGCAATGAGCAGTTCTTC. It yields the protein CASSLSRGRNEQFF. The chain links TRBV7-2 to TRBJ2-1, with 8 bases fitting TRBD1. Germline trimming cut 2 bases from V and 6 bases from J; bases unmatched to any gene: 3. Germline CDR1 SGHTA, CDR2 FQGNSA. This CDR3 contains 14 residues.

This clonotype has only a few counts. This chain uses TRBV7-2 with TRBJ2-5, with D possibly TRBD1 on 6 matching bases. Germline V gene sequence: CDR1 SGHTA, CDR2 FQGNSA. V gave up 6 bases and J gave up 0 bases, with 11 bases separating them. This CDR3 comprises 14 residues. Here the CDR3 reads CASRATGNQETQYF. CDR3 in DNA: TGTGCCAGCAGGGCTACAGGGAACCAAGAGACCCAGTACTTC.

The table lists this clonotype with many counts. This sequence joins TRBV5-6 and TRBJ2-3; TRBD2 matches at 7 bases. This CDR3 is built from 16 residues. The V and J ends lost 0 bases and 2 bases, in that order; junction bases with no gene match: 6. Germline V gene sequence: CDR1 SGHDT, CDR2 YYEEEE. CDR3 protein: CASSLEPSGYTDTQYF. The CDR3 DNA reads TGTGCCAGCAGCTTGGAGCCTAGCGGATACACAGATACGCAGTATTTT.

This clonotype appeared many times. V gene TRBV28 combines with J gene TRBJ1-3, with a tentative D call TRBD1 (5 bases). This CDR3 comprises 17 residues. Germline lookup yields CDR1 MDHEN and CDR2 SYDVKM. With 0 bases removed from V and 1 base from J, the gap between germline ends came to 13 bases. CDR3 DNA sequence: TGTGCCAGCAGTTTATGGAGTAAAGGGACTTCTGGAAACACCATATATTTT. Translating gives CASSLWSKGTSGNTIYF.

This clonotype was detected only a few times. This chain links TRBV2 with TRBJ2-5; D ambiguous. The CDR3 has 14 residues. Germline-derived CDR1 and CDR2 are SNHLY and FYNNEI. The ends were cut back, 7 bases at V and 3 bases at J, with 15 bases in the middle. The CDR3 DNA reads as TGTGCCAGCAATCCGCCCAAGAGTAAAGAGACCCAGTACTTC. It translates to CASNPPKSKETQYF. Full variable domain (rest looked up from reference TRBV2 and TRBJ2-5): EPEVTQTPSHQVTQMGQEVILRCVPISNHLYFYWYRQILGQKVEFLVSFYNNEISEKSEIFDDQFSVERPDGSNFTLKIRSTKLEDSAMYFCASNPPKSKETQYFGPGTRLLVL.

This clonotype was observed many times. The chain couples TRBV5-5 to TRBJ1-1; D unresolved. Trimming cost V 9 bases and J 1 base, with 19 bases left between them. The CDR3 is 15 amino acids. Germline CDR1 and CDR2: SGHKS and YYEKEE (reference sequence). The CDR3 coding sequence is TGTGCCACCCGCTCTCGACCCACCCGGAACACTGAAGCTTTCTTT. It encodes CATRSRPTRNTEAFF.

This clonotype occurred many times. The CDR3 coding sequence is TGCAGCGTTGGCCGACAGGGGGGCTCCTACGAGCAGTACTTC. Translation: CSVGRQGGSYEQYF. The V gene is TRBV29-1, the J gene TRBJ2-7, with 9 bases lining up with TRBD1. Trimming removed 4 bases from V and 0 bases from J; junction bases left unmatched: 4. The germline V gene has CDR1 SQVTM and CDR2 ANQGSEA. The CDR3 runs 14 residues.

The V call is TRBV7-2, the J call TRBJ1-1; D gene ambiguous. Germline V lookup: CDR1 SGHTA, CDR2 FQGNSA. Trimming pared 3 bases from V and 8 bases from J, leaving 13 bases between. CDR3 size: 13 residues. CDR3 sequence: CASSFDYRAEAFF. In DNA form, the CDR3 reads TGTGCCAGCAGCTTCGACTATAGGGCCGAAGCTTTCTTT. The full variable domain, with the rest looked up from reference TRBV7-2 and TRBJ1-1, is GAGVSQSPSNKVTEKGKDVELRCDPISGHTALYWYRQSLGQGLEFLIYFQGNSAPDKSGLPSDRFSAERTGGSVSTLTIQRTQQEDSAVYLCASSFDYRAEAFFGQGTRLTVV.

Points on this clonotype: A much larger clone differs from this one at a single base, so this may be a read error. V is TRBV6-2 or TRBV6-3 and J is TRBJ1-1, with 10 bases that match TRBD1. The CDR3 runs to 17 residues. Per germline, CDR1 MNHEY and CDR2 SVGEGT. CDR3 protein: CASSYSPGQGISTEAYF. DNA for the CDR3: TGTGCCAGCAGTTACTCTCCGGGACAGGGGATTAGCACTGAAGCTTACTTT.

This clonotype was picked up one time. This chain connects TRBV18 to TRBJ1-2; no reliable D call. The CDR3 loop spans 15 amino acids. The germline gives CDR1 KGHSH, CDR2 LQKENI. V lost 6 bases to trimming and J lost 1 base, with 15 bases between them. CDR3 loop: CASSPAQEDNYGYTF. The CDR3, as DNA: TGTGCCAGCTCGCCCGCCCAGGAGGATAACTATGGCTACACCTTC.

This clonotype was seen repeatedly, ten times or more. The gene calls are TRBV7-2 and TRBJ1-1, with 7 positions matching TRBD1. The V gene's germline CDR1 is SGHTA and CDR2 FQGNSA. The CDR3 loop spans 16 amino acids. V shed 5 bases, J shed 1 base, and the junction held 10 bases outside the gene matches. CDR3 sequence (DNA): TGTGCCAGCAGCCCCCAGGACAGGTGGGGGAACACTGAAGCTTTCTTT. It yields the protein CASSPQDRWGNTEAFF. The full variable domain, its missing parts supplied by reference TRBV7-2 and TRBJ1-1, is GAGVSQSPSNKVTEKGKDVELRCDPISGHTALYWYRQSLGQGLEFLIYFQGNSAPDKSGLPSDRFSAERTGGSVSTLTIQRTQQEDSAVYLCASSPQDRWGNTEAFFGQGTRLTVV.

The chain has TRBV7-2 and TRBJ1-2; a weak D match, TRBD1 (5 bases). CDR3 length: 14 residues. CDR1 and CDR2 from the germline V gene are SGHTA and FQGNSA. Trimming took 0 bases from V and 10 from J, leaving 15 bases between them. The CDR3 DNA reads TGTGCCAGCAGCTTAGCGGGGACGGGAATTGACTACACCTTC. Its protein is CASSLAGTGIDYTF. Together with reference TRBV7-2 and TRBJ1-2, the CDR3 gives the full variable domain: GAGVSQSPSNKVTEKGKDVELRCDPISGHTALYWYRQSLGQGLEFLIYFQGNSAPDKSGLPSDRFSAERTGGSVSTLTIQRTQQEDSAVYLCASSLAGTGIDYTFGSGTRLTVV.

The genes are TRBV6-2 or TRBV6-3 and TRBJ2-6, with no clear D. This CDR3 comprises 14 residues. Per the germline V gene, CDR1 is MNHEY and CDR2 is SVGEGT. V lost 2 bases and J lost 3, with 5 bases in between. The CDR3 sequence is CASSYGRGANVLTF. In nucleotides, the CDR3 is TGTGCCAGCAGTTACGGACGTGGGGCCAACGTCCTGACTTTC.

This clonotype was observed many times. This rearrangement joins TRBV20-1 to TRBJ1-1; a possible D gene is TRBD1 (6 bases). There are 15 residues in the CDR3. Trimming removed 5 bases at V and 0 bases at J, with 16 bases between. The germline gives CDR1 DFQATT, CDR2 SNEGSKA (reference sequence). This CDR3 reads CSAPGARGMNTEAFF. DNA of the CDR3: TGCAGTGCTCCGGGGGCGCGGGGAATGAACACTGAAGCTTTCTTT.

The rearrangement uses TRBV12-3 or TRBV12-4 and TRBJ1-4; 7 bases agree with TRBD1. The length of the CDR3 is 14 residues. V was pared by 5 bases and J by 7 bases, with 7 bases of the junction left unmatched. In nucleotides, the CDR3 is TGTGCCAGCAGTGGGACAGCCGAAGGTGAAAAACTGTTTTTT. This encodes CASSGTAEGEKLFF.

This clonotype was counted at least ten times. The CDR3 sequence: CASSSPFYRGRNTEAFF. CDR3 bases: TGTGCCAGCAGCTCCCCCTTTTACAGGGGGCGAAACACTGAAGCTTTCTTT. The chain couples TRBV12-3 or TRBV12-4 to TRBJ1-1, with 9 bases lining up with TRBD1. The junction had 13 bases not matched to a gene; V was cut back by 6 bases and J by 2 bases. The CDR3 loop spans 17 amino acids.

The V call is TRBV14, the J call TRBJ1-6, with D unclear. The V end lost 0 bases, the J end lost 9 bases, and 15 bases lay between the germline ends. CDR3 length equals 16 residues. Germline CDR1 and CDR2: SGHDN and FVKESK. CDR3 amino acids: CASSQERGFSGSPLHF. The CDR3 DNA sequence: TGTGCCAGCAGCCAAGAACGAGGCTTCTCGGGTTCACCCCTCCACTTT.

This clonotype was seen only once. A much larger clone differs from this one at a single base, so this may be a read error. The chain is built from TRBV6-2 or TRBV6-3 and TRBJ1-5; no firm D call. The germline CDR1 and CDR2 sequences are MNHEY and SVGEGT. V lost 6 bases and J 3 bases, leaving 12 bases between the germline ends. The CDR3 extends over 14 amino acids. The CDR3 sequence: CASSRGYNNQPQHF. The CDR3 DNA reads TGTGCCAGCAGCCGAGGGTATAACAATCAGCCCCAGCATTTT.